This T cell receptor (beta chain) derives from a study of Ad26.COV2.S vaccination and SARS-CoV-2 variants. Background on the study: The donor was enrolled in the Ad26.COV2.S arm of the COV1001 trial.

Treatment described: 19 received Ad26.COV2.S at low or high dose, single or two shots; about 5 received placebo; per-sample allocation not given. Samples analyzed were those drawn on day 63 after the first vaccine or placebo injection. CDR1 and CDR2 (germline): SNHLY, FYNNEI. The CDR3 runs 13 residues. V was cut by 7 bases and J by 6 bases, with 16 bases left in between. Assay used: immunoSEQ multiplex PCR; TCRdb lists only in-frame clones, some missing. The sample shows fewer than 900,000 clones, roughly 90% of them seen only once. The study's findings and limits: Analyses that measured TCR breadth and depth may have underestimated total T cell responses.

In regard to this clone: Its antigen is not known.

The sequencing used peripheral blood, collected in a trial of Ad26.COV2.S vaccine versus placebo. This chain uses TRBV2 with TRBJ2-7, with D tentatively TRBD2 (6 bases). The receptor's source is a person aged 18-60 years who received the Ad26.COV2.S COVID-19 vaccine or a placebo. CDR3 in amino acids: CASTSSGVAEQYF. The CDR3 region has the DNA TGTGCCAGCACGTCCTCGGGAGTGGCCGAGCAGTACTTC.